Sequencing of this T cell receptor beta chain was carried out in a study of graft-versus-host responses after intestinal transplantation. About the study: Recipients had multivisceral, liver-intestinal, or isolated intestinal transplants. Tacrolimus and steroids were given for around three years to all recipients after anti-thymocyte globulin induction.

Sequencing used immunoSEQ multiplex PCR; TCRdb keeps in-frame clones, though not all of them. The repertoire holds some 79,000 clones, with roughly 89% as singletons. For this clone: The antigen is unknown.

Overall study results and limits: Detection of GvH clones occurred in recipient marrow, and some had their first appearance in ileum or blood. An association linked early post-transplant HvG declines with peak circulating GvH clone levels.

This CDR3 has 15 residues. V trimming: 3 bases; J trimming: 8 bases; junction bases outside the gene matches: 10. The germline gives CDR1 SGHAT, CDR2 FQNNGV. The chain is built from TRBV11-2 and TRBJ1-1; 9 nucleotides line up with TRBD1. The receptor was derived from a human donor who received an intestinal transplant. The sequencing here drew on unstimulated CD4+ T cells sorted from spleen or lymph node cells, taken before intestinal transplant. CDR3 region: CASSFTGGLFGEAFF. DNA of the CDR3: TGTGCCAGCAGCTTCACAGGGGGCTTGTTTGGGGAAGCTTTCTTT.